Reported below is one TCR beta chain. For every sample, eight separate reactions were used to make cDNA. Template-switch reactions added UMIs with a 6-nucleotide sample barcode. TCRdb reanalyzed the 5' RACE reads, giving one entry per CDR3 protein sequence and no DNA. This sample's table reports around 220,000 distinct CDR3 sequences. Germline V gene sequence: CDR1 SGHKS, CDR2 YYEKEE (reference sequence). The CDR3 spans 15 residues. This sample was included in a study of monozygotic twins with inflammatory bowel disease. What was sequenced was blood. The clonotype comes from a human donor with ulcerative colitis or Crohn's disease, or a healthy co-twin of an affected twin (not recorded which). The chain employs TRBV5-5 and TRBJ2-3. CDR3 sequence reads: CASSLRQGGTDTQYF.